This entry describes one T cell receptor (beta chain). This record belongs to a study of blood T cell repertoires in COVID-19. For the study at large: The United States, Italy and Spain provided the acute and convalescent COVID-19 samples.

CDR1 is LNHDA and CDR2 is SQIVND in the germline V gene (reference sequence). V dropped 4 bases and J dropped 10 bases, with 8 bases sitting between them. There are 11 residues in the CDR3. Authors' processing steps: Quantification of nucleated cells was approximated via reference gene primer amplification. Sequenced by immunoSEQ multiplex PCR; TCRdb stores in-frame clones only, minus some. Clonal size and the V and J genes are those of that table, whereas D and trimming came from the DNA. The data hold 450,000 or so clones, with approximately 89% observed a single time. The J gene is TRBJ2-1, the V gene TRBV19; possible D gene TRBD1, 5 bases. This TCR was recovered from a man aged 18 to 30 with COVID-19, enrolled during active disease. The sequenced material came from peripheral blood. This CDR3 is CASSTYREQFF. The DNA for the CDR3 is TGTGCCAGTAGTACATACAGGGAGCAGTTCTTC.